This T cell receptor (beta chain) was profiled in a study of blood T cell repertoires in COVID-19. Study as a whole: The study drew acute and convalescent COVID-19 samples from the United States, Italy and Spain. T cells, B-cell-depleted T cells, or PBMCs provided the cDNA or gDNA that served as material.

The CDR3 consists of 17 residues. With 3 bases clipped from V and 2 bases from J, the junction kept 12 bases outside the gene matches. CDR1 is MNHEY and CDR2 is SMNVEV in the germline V gene (reference sequence). This clone was seen once. In the authors' methods: How many nucleated cells were present was estimated from reference gene primer amplification. Libraries were prepared by immunoSEQ multiplex PCR; TCRdb keeps only in-frame clonotypes and omits some of them. V and J calls plus clone size are reproduced from that table; the DNA served to infer D and trimming. The table has about 70,000 clones, over 80% seen once; the top ten hold around 5.3%.

The chain joins TRBV27 to TRBJ1-2, with 7 bases fitting TRBD1. The source is a man aged 50-60 years with active COVID-19. Specimen: peripheral blood. DNA for the CDR3: TGTGCCAGCAGTTTTTCACGACAGGGAAGTAAGAACTATGGCTACACCTTC. The encoded protein is CASSFSRQGSKNYGYTF.